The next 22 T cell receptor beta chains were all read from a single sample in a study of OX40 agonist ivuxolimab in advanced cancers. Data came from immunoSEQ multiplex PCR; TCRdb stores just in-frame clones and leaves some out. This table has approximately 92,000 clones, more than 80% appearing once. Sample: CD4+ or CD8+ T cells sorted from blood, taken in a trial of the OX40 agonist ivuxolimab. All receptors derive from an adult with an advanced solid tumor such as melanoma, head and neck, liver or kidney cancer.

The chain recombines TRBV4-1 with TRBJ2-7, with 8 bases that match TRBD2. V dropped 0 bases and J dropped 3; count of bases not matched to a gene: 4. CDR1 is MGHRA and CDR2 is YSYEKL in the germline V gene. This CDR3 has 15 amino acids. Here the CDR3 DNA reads TGCGCCAGCAGCCAAGAGGGCGGGGGGTTCTACGAGCAGTACTTC. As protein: CASSQEGGGFYEQYF.

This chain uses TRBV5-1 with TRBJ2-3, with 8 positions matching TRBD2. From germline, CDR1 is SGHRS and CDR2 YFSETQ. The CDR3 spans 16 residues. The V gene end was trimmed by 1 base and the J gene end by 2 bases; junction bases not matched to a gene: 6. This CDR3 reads CASSLRASGSTDTQYF. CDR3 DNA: TGCGCCAGCAGCTTGAGGGCTAGCGGGTCCACAGATACGCAGTATTTT.

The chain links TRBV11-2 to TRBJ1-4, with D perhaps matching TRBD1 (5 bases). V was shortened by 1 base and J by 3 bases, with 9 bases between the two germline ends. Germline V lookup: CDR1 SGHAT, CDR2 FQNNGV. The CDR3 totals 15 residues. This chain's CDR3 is CASSLARGANEKLFF. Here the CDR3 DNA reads TGTGCCAGCAGCTTAGCGCGGGGGGCTAATGAAAAACTGTTTTTT.

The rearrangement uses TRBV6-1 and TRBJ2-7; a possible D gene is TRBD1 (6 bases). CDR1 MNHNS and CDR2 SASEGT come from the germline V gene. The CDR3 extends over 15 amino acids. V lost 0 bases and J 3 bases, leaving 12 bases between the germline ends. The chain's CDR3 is CASSEAGTQNYEQYF. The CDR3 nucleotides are TGTGCCAGCAGTGAAGCTGGGACACAGAACTACGAGCAGTACTTC.

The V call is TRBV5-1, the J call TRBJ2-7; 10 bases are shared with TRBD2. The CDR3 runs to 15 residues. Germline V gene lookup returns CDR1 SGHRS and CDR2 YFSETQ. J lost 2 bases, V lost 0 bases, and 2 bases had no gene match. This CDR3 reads CASSLGTSGPYEQYF. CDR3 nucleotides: TGCGCCAGCAGCTTGGGGACTAGCGGCCCCTACGAGCAGTACTTC.

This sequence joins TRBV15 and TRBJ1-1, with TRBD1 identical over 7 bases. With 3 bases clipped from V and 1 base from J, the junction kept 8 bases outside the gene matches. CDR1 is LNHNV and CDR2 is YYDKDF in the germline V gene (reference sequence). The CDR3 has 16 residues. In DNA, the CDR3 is TGTGCCACCAGCAGGACTAAGGGACAGTCGAACACTGAAGCTTTCTTT. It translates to CATSRTKGQSNTEAFF.

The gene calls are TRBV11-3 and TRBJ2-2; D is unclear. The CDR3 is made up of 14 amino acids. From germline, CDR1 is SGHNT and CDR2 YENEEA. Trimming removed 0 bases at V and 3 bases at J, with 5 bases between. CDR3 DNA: TGTGCCAGCAGCTTAGAAGTGGACACCGGGGAGCTGTTTTTT. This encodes CASSLEVDTGELFF.

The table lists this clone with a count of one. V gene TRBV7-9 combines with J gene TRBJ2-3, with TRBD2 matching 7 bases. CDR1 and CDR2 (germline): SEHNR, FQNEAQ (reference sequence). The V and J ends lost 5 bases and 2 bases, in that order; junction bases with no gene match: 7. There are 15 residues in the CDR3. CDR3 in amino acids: CASSRMGGDTDTQYF. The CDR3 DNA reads TGTGCCAGCAGCCGTATGGGGGGGGACACAGATACGCAGTATTTT.

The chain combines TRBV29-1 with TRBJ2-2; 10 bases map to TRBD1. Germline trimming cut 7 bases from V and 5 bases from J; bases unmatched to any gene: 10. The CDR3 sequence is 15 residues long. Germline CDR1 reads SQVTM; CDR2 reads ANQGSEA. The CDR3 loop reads CSGRDRGSRTGELFF. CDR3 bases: TGCAGCGGCCGGGACAGGGGAAGTAGGACCGGGGAGCTGTTTTTT.

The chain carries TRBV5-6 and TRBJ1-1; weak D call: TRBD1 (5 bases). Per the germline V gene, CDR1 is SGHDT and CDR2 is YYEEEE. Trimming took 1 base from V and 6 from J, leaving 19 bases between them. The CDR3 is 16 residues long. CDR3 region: CASSLRQGGWFSEAFF. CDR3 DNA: TGTGCCAGCAGCTTGCGCCAGGGCGGTTGGTTTTCTGAAGCTTTCTTT.

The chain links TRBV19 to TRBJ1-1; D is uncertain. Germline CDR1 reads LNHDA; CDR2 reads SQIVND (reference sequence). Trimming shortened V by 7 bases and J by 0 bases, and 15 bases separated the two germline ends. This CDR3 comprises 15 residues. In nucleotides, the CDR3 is TGTGCCAGTAACCCAAAAACCCCCGTGAACACTGAAGCTTTCTTT. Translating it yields CASNPKTPVNTEAFF.

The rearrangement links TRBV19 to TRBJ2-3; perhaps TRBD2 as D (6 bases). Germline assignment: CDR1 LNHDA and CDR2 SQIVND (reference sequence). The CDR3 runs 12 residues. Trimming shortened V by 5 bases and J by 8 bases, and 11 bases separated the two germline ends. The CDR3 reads CASSGGYGTQYF. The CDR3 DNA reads TGTGCCAGTAGTGGGGGGTACGGTACGCAGTATTTT.

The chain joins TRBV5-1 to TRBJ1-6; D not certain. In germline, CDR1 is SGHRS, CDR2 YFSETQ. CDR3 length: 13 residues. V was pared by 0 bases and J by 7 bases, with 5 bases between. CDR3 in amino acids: CASSLGENSPLHF. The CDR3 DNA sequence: TGCGCCAGCAGCTTGGGCGAGAATTCACCCCTCCACTTT.

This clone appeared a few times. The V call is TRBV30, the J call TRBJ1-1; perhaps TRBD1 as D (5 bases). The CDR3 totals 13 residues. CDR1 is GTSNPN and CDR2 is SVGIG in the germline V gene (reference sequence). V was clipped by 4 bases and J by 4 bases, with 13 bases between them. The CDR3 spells CAWMEGLITEAFF. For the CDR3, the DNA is TGTGCCTGGATGGAGGGGCTTATCACTGAAGCTTTCTTT.

CDR3 protein: CASSLGQLGTEAFF. For the CDR3, the DNA is TGTGCCAGCAGCTTAGGGCAACTTGGAACTGAAGCTTTCTTT. The chain has TRBV7-2 and TRBJ1-1; no clear D. The CDR3 loop spans 14 amino acids. Germline V gene data show CDR1 as SGHTA and CDR2 as FQGNSA. V was trimmed by 1 base and J by 5 bases, leaving 11 bases between them.

This chain's CDR3 is CASSSSVDSYNSPLHF. The CDR3 DNA sequence: TGTGCCAGCAGTTCCAGCGTGGATTCCTATAATTCACCCCTCCACTTT. V is TRBV6-5 and J is TRBJ1-6; D gene ambiguous. The germline CDR1 and CDR2 sequences are MNHEY and SVGAGI. The CDR3 is made up of 16 amino acids. V was clipped by 4 bases and J by 1 base, with 11 bases between them.

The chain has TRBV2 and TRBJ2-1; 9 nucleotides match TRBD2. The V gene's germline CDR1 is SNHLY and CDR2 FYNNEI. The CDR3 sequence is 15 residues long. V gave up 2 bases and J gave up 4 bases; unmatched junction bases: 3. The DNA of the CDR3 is TGTGCCAGCAGTGAACATAGCGGGGGATACAATGAGCAGTTCTTC. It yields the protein CASSEHSGGYNEQFF.

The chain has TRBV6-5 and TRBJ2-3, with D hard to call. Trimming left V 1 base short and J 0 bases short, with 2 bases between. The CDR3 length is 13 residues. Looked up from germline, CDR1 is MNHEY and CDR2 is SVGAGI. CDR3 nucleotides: TGTGCCAGCAGTTACTTGAGCACAGATACGCAGTATTTT. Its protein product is CASSYLSTDTQYF.

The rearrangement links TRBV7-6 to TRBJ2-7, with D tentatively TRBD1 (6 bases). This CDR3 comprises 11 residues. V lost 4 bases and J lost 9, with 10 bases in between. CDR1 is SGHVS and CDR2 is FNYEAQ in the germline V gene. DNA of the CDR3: TGTGCCAGCAGCTCTACAGGGCGGCAGTACTTC. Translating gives CASSSTGRQYF.

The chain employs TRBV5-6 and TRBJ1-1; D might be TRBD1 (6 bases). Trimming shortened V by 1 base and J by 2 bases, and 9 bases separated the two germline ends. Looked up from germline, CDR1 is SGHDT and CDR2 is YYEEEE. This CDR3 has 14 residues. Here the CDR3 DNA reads TGTGCCAGCAGCTTGTGGGGGCAAAACACTGAAGCTTTCTTT. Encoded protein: CASSLWGQNTEAFF.

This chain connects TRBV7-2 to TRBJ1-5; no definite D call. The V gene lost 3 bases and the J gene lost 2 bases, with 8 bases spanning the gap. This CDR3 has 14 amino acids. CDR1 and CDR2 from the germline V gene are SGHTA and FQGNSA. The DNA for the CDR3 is TGTGCCAGCAGCTTTGAAGGAGGCAATCAGCCCCAGCATTTT. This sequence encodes CASSFEGGNQPQHF.

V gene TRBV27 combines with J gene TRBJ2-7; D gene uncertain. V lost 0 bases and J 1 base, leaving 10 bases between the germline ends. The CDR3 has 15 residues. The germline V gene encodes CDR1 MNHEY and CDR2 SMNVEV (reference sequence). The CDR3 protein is CASSLSSRSSYEQYF. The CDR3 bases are TGTGCCAGCAGTTTATCGTCGCGGTCGTCCTACGAGCAGTACTTC.